This TCR beta chain derives from a study of molecular identifiers for immune sequencing clone quantification. Researchers sorted naive CD8 T cells as cells that were CD8+CD4-CCR7+CD45RA+. Germline V gene lookup returns CDR1 SEHNR and CDR2 FQNEAQ (reference sequence). The trim removed 5 bases at V and 4 bases at J, leaving 8 bases unmatched. The CDR3 has 14 amino acids. Study-wide results and limits: Reports indicate spiked Jurkat TCR RNA from one cell could be found among roughly 980,000 naive cells.

TCRdb redid the calling of the PCR reads with MiXCR, one entry per CDR3 protein. The sample records some 650,000 distinct CDR3 sequences, less than 20% being singletons. For this clonotype: Its antigen is not identified.

Specimen: naive CD8+ T cells from blood, with Jurkat cell RNA spiked in. The subset: FACS-sorted CD8+CD4-CCR7+CD45RA+ naive T cells. The gene calls are TRBV7-9 and TRBJ2-7, with 7 nucleotides matching TRBD2. This sequence was found in a human donor in good health. Some libraries in this study had Jurkat cell RNA spiked in. The CDR3 nucleotides read TGTGCCAGCAGCGGGACGGGACTACTTTACGAGCAGTACTTC. Translation gives CASSGTGLLYEQYF. The complete variable domain, with remaining parts taken from reference TRBV7-9 and TRBJ2-7, reads DTGVSQNPRHKITKRGQNVTFRCDPISEHNRLYWYRQTLGQGPEFLTYFQNEAQLEKSRLLSDRFSAERPKGSFSTLEIQRTEQGDSAMYLCASSGTGLLYEQYFGPGTRLTVT.